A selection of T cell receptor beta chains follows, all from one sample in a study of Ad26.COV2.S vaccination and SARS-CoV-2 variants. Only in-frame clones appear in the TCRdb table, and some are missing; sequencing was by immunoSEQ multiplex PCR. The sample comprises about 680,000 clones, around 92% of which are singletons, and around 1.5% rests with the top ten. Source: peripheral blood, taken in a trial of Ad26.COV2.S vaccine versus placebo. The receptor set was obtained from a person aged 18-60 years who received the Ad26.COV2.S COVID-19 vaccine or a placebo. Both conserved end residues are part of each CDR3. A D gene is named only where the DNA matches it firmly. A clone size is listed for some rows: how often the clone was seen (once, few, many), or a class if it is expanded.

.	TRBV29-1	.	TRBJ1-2	TGCAGCGTTGAAGGGCAGTATGGCTACACCTTC	CSVEGQYGYTF
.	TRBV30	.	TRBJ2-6	TGTGCCTGGACCCAAGGGAGTACTGGGGCCAACGTCCTGACTTTC	CAWTQGSTGANVLTF
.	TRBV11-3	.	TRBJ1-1	TGTGCCAGCAGCTTTCCCCTACAGGCAGGGAGGAACACTGAAGCTTTCTTT	CASSFPLQAGRNTEAFF
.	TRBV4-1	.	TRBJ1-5	TGCGCCAGCAGCCAAGGGACAGCTAATCAGCCCCAGCATTTT	CASSQGTANQPQHF
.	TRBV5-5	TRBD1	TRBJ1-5	TGTGCCAGCAGCTTAGAAGGGGGCGGGAATCAGCCCCAGCATTTT	CASSLEGGGNQPQHF
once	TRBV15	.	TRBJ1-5	TGTGCCACCAGCAACAGGGAGGGTCAGCCCCAGCATTTT	CATSNREGQPQHF
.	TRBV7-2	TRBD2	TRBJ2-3	TGTGCCAGCAGCTCTCGCTCTAGCGGGGGAGATACGCAGTATTTT	CASSSRSSGGDTQYF
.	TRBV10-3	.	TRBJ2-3	TGTGCCACTAGACAGGCACCCACAGATACGCAGTATTTT	CATRQAPTDTQYF
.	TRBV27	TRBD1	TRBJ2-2	TGTGCCAGCAGTTTTTTTTGGACAGGGGTGGACGGGGAGCTGTTTTTT	CASSFFWTGVDGELFF
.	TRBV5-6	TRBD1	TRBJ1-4	TGTGCCAGCAGCTACCTCGACAGGGCGACTAATGAAAAACTGTTTTTT	CASSYLDRATNEKLFF
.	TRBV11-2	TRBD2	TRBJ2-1	TGTGCCAGCAGCTTAGGCGGGGGGCCCTACAATGAGCAGTTCTTC	CASSLGGGPYNEQFF
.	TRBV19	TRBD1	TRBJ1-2	TGTGCCAGTAGTATATTGGGACAGCTCTATGGCTACACCTTC	CASSILGQLYGYTF
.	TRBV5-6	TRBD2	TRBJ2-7	TGTGCCAGCAGCCCTTTTAGAGCGGGGGCCGTGCTTTCCTACGAGCAGTACTTC	CASSPFRAGAVLSYEQYF
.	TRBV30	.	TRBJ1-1	TGTGCCTGGAGAGCACGTTGGGGGGCATCTTTCTTT	CAWRARWGASFF
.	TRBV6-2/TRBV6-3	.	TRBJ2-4	TGTGCCAGCAGTTCGGTAGGGGTAGCCAAAAACATTCAGTACTTC	CASSSVGVAKNIQYF
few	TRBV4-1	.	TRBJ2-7	TGCGCCAGCAGCCAAGGTGGGACCTACGAGCAGTACTTC	CASSQGGTYEQYF
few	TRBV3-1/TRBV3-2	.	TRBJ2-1	TGTGCCAGCAGCCAAGGATTGAAATCTGAGCAGTTCTTC	CASSQGLKSEQFF
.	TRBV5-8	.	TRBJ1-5	TGTGCCAGCAGCTTGCTTCAGGGGTTCCAGCCCCAGCATTTT	CASSLLQGFQPQHF
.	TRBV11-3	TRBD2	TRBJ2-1	TGTGCCAGCAGCTTAACGGCTAGCGGAAACAATGAGCAGTTCTTC	CASSLTASGNNEQFF
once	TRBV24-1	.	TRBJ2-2	TGTGCCACCAAGGCCACTGATGGGATGAGGGAGAACACCGGGGAGCTGTTTTTT	CATKATDGMRENTGELFF
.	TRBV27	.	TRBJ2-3	TGTGCCAGCAGTTTACGGGAAATCTATACGCAGTATTTT	CASSLREIYTQYF
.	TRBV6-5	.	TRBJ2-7	TGTGCCAGCGTCGGCACAACCTACGAGCAGTACTTC	CASVGTTYEQYF
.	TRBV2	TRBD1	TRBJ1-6	TGTGCCAGCAGTGAAGCGACAGGGGGGAATTCACCCCTCCACTTT	CASSEATGGNSPLHF
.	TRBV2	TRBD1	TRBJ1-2	TGTGCCAGCAGTGAATCGGGACAGACAATCTATGGCTACACCTTC	CASSESGQTIYGYTF
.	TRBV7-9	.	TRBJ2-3	TGTGCCAGCAGCCCACGGGGCCGCCAGGGTGAGGGTACGCAGTGGTATTTT	CASSPRGRQGEGTQWYF
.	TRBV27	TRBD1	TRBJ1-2	TGTGCCAGCAGTACGGGGGACAGACGGTATGGCTACACCTTC	CASSTGDRRYGYTF